This T cell receptor beta chain comes out of a study of CD8+ T cells in alopecia areata. Study conclusions and caveats: Lesional scalp, notably in alopecia totalis/universalis, had clonality above that of normal scalp.

Extracted RNA was reverse transcribed into cDNA, the sequencing template. Using immunoSEQ multiplex PCR, the repertoire was profiled, and TCRdb retains in-frame clones only, with some absent. Among 140,000 or so clones listed, approximately 60% were seen once. Concerning this clone: Its antigen is not identified.

The sample was CD8+ T cells sorted from blood. The receptor comes from a human donor in good health.

The CDR3 sequence is CAWSVLIGQETQYF. The CDR3 nucleotides read TGTGCCTGGAGTGTACTGATCGGGCAAGAGACCCAGTACTTC. The rearrangement joins TRBV30 to TRBJ2-5; D ambiguous. V gave up 0 bases and J gave up 2 bases, with 10 bases separating them. The CDR3 is 14 residues long. CDR1 is GTSNPN, CDR2 SVGIG, per germline (reference sequence).